The present TCR beta chain was sequenced within a study of graft-versus-host responses after intestinal transplantation. Background on the study: Recipients were all induced with anti-thymocyte globulin, then given tacrolimus and steroids for 2 to 4 years.

As regards this clone: Its antigen is unknown.

The table came from immunoSEQ multiplex PCR; TCRdb's copy has only in-frame clones and leaves some out. The sample has some 140,000 clones, just over 90% seen once. The CDR3 totals 15 residues. Deletions cut 2 bases from V and 8 bases from J, with 18 bases between. Per germline, CDR1 LGHNT and CDR2 FRNRAP. Study-level points and caveats: Across patients carrying graft-donor T cell macrochimerism, allografts held high graft-versus-host to host-versus-graft clonal ratios.

This TCR came from a human donor who received an intestinal transplant. V gene TRBV12-5 combines with J gene TRBJ1-2; D may be TRBD1 (5 bases). The sample here was unstimulated CD4+ T cells sorted from spleen or lymph node cells, taken before intestinal transplant. The CDR3 coding sequence is TGTGCTAGTGGTTTGTCAACGGGGCCGAGCAGGGGCTACACCTTC. Residues: CASGLSTGPSRGYTF.